The 12 T cell receptor beta chains reported below all come from one sample, sequenced in a study of radiotherapy plus CTLA-4 blockade in lung cancer. Generated by immunoSEQ multiplex PCR, the TCRdb table keeps only in-frame clones and is missing some. The table has about 91,000 clones, less than 80% seen once. The material was peripheral blood, obtained from a patient treated with radiotherapy plus ipilimumab. The receptors come from a human donor with non-small cell lung cancer that progressed on radiotherapy plus ipilimumab.

The chain uses TRBV27 and TRBJ1-1; D ambiguous. The CDR3 has 14 amino acids. CDR1 is MNHEY and CDR2 is SMNVEV in the germline V gene (reference sequence). Deletions cut 0 bases from V and 4 bases from J, with 9 bases between. CDR3 amino acids: CASSLSFDGTEAFF. CDR3 nucleotides: TGTGCCAGCAGTTTATCATTTGACGGCACTGAAGCTTTCTTT.

This clone was found a few times. The J gene is TRBJ1-6, the V gene TRBV6-5; tentatively, D is TRBD1 (5 bases). Trimming took off 1 base at V and 14 bases at J, with 18 bases between the two ends. The germline V gene encodes CDR1 MNHEY and CDR2 SVGAGI. CDR3 length: 15 residues. The CDR3 sequence is CASSYWKGLRASLHF. In DNA, the CDR3 is TGTGCCAGCAGTTACTGGAAGGGACTGAGGGCGTCCCTCCACTTT.

The V gene is TRBV7-8, the J gene TRBJ2-7, with D hard to call. The germline V gene encodes CDR1 SGHVS and CDR2 FQNEAQ. Trimming left V 1 base short and J 3 bases short, with 10 bases between. The length of the CDR3 is 14 residues. The CDR3, as DNA: TGTGCCAGCAGCTTAGGGAACAGTTACTACGAGCAGTACTTC. As protein: CASSLGNSYYEQYF.

The V and J genes are TRBV7-9 and TRBJ2-5; D not resolved. Germline loops: CDR1 SEHNR, CDR2 FQNEAQ (reference sequence). The CDR3 length is 13 residues. V was shortened by 7 bases and J by 2 bases, with 11 bases between the two germline ends. The CDR3, as DNA: TGTGCCAGCATCATGGACCTTCAAGAGACCCAGTACTTC. This encodes CASIMDLQETQYF. The whole variable domain, remainder taken from reference TRBV7-9 and TRBJ2-5, is DTGVSQNPRHKITKRGQNVTFRCDPISEHNRLYWYRQTLGQGPEFLTYFQNEAQLEKSRLLSDRFSAERPKGSFSTLEIQRTEQGDSAMYLCASIMDLQETQYFGPGTRLLVL.

This chain uses TRBV20-1 with TRBJ2-5; weak D call: TRBD2 (6 bases). The ends were cut back, 5 bases at V and 9 bases at J, with 13 bases in the middle. This CDR3 comprises 11 residues. Germline V gene data show CDR1 as DFQATT and CDR2 as SNEGSKA (reference sequence). CDR3 protein: CSAFFRGAQYF. The CDR3 bases are TGCAGTGCTTTTTTTCGCGGGGCCCAGTACTTC.

A remark on this clone: The same CDR3 also results from other DNA sequences found in this sample. The rearrangement links TRBV28 to TRBJ2-7; TRBD1 aligns across 7 bases. V lost 6 bases and J lost 1; bases outside the gene matches: 3. The CDR3 totals 13 residues. Germline CDR1 is MDHEN and CDR2 is SYDVKM. For the CDR3, the DNA is TGTGCCAGCAGAGGACAGGCGTCCTACGAGCAGTACTTC. Its protein is CASRGQASYEQYF.

This chain uses TRBV11-2 with TRBJ2-5, with TRBD2 matching 10 bases. Germline CDR1 and CDR2: SGHAT and FQNNGV. The CDR3 loop spans 17 amino acids. V shed 1 base and J 5 bases; nucleotides not matched to a gene: 10. The CDR3 nucleotides are TGTGCCAGCAGCTTAGGGCTAGCGGGAGTTGTTGGGGAGACCCAGTACTTC. This encodes CASSLGLAGVVGETQYF. The complete variable domain, with remaining parts taken from reference TRBV11-2 and TRBJ2-5, reads EAGVAQSPRYKIIEKRQSVAFWCNPISGHATLYWYQQILGQGPKLLIQFQNNGVVDDSQLPKDRFSAERLKGVDSTLKIQPAKLEDSAVYLCASSLGLAGVVGETQYFGPGTRLLVL.

This chain links TRBV18 with TRBJ2-6, with TRBD2 matching 12 bases. The germline gives CDR1 KGHSH, CDR2 LQKENI. This CDR3 has 20 residues. After removal of 5 bases from V and 0 bases from J, the junction contained 11 bases not matched to a gene. The CDR3 nucleotides are TGTGCCAGCTCAATCCTAGCGGGGGGGCCCGACCGCTCTGGGGCCAACGTCCTGACTTTC. It codes for CASSILAGGPDRSGANVLTF.

There are a few counts of this clone. The V and J genes are TRBV5-4 and TRBJ1-1; D is unclear. The V gene lost 5 bases and the J gene lost 0 bases, with 23 bases spanning the gap. The CDR3 has 18 amino acids. The germline V gene encodes CDR1 SGHNT and CDR2 YYREEE (reference sequence). For the CDR3, the DNA is TGTGCCAGCAGACCGGGAGTGGGCAGCAAAGCCTTGAACACTGAAGCTTTCTTT. This codes for CASRPGVGSKALNTEAFF.

V usage is TRBV15 and J usage is TRBJ2-7; no clear D gene. Looked up from germline, CDR1 is LNHNV and CDR2 is YYDKDF (reference sequence). This CDR3 comprises 14 residues. Trimming shortened V by 5 bases and J by 0 bases, and 11 bases separated the two germline ends. The CDR3 DNA sequence: TGTGCCACCAGCGTGGGGTCCGTCTCCTACGAGCAGTACTTC. Amino acids: CATSVGSVSYEQYF.

This clone was seen once. This chain joins TRBV9 and TRBJ2-2, with 10 nucleotides matching TRBD2. V was clipped by 0 bases and J by 4 bases; unmatched bases: 0. Germline V gives CDR1 SGDLS, CDR2 YYNGEE. The CDR3 is made up of 15 amino acids. CDR3 sequence reads: CASSVEREGTGELFF. DNA of the CDR3: TGTGCCAGCAGCGTAGAGCGGGAGGGCACCGGGGAGCTGTTTTTT.

The chain uses TRBV6-6 and TRBJ2-4; a weak D match, TRBD1 (5 bases). The V gene's germline CDR1 is MNHNY and CDR2 SVGAGI (reference sequence). The CDR3 is made up of 13 amino acids. The V gene lost 2 bases and the J gene lost 4 bases, with 6 bases spanning the gap. This CDR3 reads CASSYDRKNIQYF. The CDR3 region has the DNA TGTGCCAGCAGTTACGACAGAAAAAACATTCAGTACTTC.